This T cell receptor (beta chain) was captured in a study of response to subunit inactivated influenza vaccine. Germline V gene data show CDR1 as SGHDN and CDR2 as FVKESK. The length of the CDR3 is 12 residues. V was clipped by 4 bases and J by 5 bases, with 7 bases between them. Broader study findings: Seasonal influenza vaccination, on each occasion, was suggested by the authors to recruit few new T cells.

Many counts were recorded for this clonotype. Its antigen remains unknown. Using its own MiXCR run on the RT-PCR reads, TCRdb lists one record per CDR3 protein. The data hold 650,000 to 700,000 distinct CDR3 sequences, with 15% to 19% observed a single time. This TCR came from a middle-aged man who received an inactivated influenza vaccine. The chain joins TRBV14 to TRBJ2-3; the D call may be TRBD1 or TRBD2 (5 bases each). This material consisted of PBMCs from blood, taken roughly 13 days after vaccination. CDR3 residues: CASSPRGDTQYF. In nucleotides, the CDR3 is TGTGCCAGCAGCCCGAGGGGAGATACGCAGTATTTT.